This paragraph covers one T cell receptor (beta chain) sequence. An end of the junction differs from the germline gene, which may be a read error. Germline lookup yields CDR1 SGHNT and CDR2 YENEEA. The CDR3 runs to 14 residues. The sample belongs to a study of tumor-infiltrating lymphocytes in primary liver carcinoma. Bulk tissue was left unsorted, and RNA and DNA were co-extracted from 20-30 mg of it. Surgical resection served as treatment for the primary liver carcinoma of these patients. Patients carried chronic HBV infection without prior treatment. Total RNA (roughly 540 ng) served as template for TCR beta cDNA synthesis primed by a constant-region primer. TCR beta libraries came from three nested multiplex PCR rounds using slightly modified ARM-PCR. The first two PCR rounds used TRBV1-TRBV30 primers with a Cbeta primer, 9 to 11 cycles each. Using its own MiXCR run on the multiplex PCR reads, TCRdb lists one record per CDR3 protein. Of roughly 20,000 distinct CDR3 sequences in the sample, under 85% were seen once.

The source is a woman in her 30s with primary liver carcinoma and hepatitis B virus infection. The specimen was liver tumor tissue from sampling region 4. Subset defined: tumor region T4, right-lateral pole. The rearrangement links TRBV11-3 to TRBJ2-1; 8 positions agree with TRBD2. The CDR3 DNA sequence: TGTGTCAGCAGCCGACTAACGGGGGGGTATGAACAGTTCTTC. It is translated as CVSSRLTGGYEQFF.